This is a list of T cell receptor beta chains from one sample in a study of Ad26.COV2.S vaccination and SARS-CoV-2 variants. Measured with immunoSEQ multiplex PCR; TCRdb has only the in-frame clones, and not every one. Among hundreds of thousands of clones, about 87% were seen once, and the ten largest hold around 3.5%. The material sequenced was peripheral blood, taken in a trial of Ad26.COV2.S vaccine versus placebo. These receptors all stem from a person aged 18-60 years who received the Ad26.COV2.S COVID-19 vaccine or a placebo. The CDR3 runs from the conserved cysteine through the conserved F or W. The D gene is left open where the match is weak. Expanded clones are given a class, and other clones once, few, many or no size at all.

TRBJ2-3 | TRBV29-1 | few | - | CSASSGTTDTQYF | TGCAGCGCCTCCTCGGGGACCACAGATACGCAGTATTTT
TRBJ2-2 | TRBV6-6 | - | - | CASSWTGRVGELFF | TGTGCCAGCAGTTGGACAGGGAGGGTCGGGGAGCTGTTTTTT
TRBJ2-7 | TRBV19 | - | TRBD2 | CASRRTSGPYEQYF | TGTGCCAGTCGCCGGACTAGCGGTCCCTACGAGCAGTACTTC
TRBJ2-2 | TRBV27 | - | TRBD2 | CASSSAGVTGELFF | TGTGCCAGCAGTTCAGCGGGAGTGACCGGGGAGCTGTTTTTT
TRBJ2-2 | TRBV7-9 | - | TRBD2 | CASSAPGLAGGTGELFF | TGTGCCAGCAGCGCTCCGGGACTAGCGGGAGGTACCGGGGAGCTGTTTTTT
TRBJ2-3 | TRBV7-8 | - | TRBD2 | CASSWTSGGALDTQYF | TGTGCCAGCAGCTGGACTAGCGGGGGGGCCCTAGATACGCAGTATTTT
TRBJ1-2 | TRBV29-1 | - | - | CSTPGRGNYGYTF | TGCAGCACCCCGGGCCGGGGCAACTATGGCTACACCTTC
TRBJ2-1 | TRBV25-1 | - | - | CASSVSLGLYNEQFF | TGTGCCAGCAGTGTCTCCCTCGGCCTCTACAATGAGCAGTTCTTC
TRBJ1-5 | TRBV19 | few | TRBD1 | CASSTNQGALIMVPQHF | TGTGCCAGTAGTACCAACCAGGGGGCCCTCATAATGGTGCCCCAGCATTTT
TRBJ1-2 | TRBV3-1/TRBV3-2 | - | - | CASSQGDGNYGYTF | TGTGCCAGCAGCCAAGGGGACGGAAACTATGGCTACACCTTC
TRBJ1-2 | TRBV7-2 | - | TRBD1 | CASSQRQGRGYGYTF | TGTGCCAGCAGCCAGAGACAGGGTAGGGGCTATGGCTACACCTTC
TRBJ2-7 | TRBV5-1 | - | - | CASSPRGYDSYEQYF | TGCGCCAGCAGCCCAAGGGGATATGACTCCTACGAGCAGTACTTC
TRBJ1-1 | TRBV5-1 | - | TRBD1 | CASSLRTGGNTEAFF | TGCGCCAGCAGCCTCCGGACAGGGGGGAACACTGAAGCTTTCTTT
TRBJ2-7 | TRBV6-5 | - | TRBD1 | CASTRTGPSYEQYF | TGTGCCAGCACTCGGACAGGACCTTCCTACGAGCAGTACTTC
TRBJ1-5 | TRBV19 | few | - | CASSNVNQPQHF | TGTGCCAGTAGTAACGTCAATCAGCCCCAGCATTTT
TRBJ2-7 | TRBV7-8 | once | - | CASSLASGSYEQYF | TGTGCCAGCAGCTTAGCTAGCGGTTCCTACGAGCAGTACTTC
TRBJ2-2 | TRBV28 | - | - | CASSPLAGNTGELFF | TGTGCCAGCAGTCCTCTGGCGGGAAACACCGGGGAGCTGTTTTTT
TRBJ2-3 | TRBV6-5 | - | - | CASSPGRSDTQYF | TGTGCCAGCAGCCCCGGACGTTCAGATACGCAGTATTTT
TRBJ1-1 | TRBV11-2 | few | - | CASSLDRNTEAFF | TGTGCCAGCAGCTTGGACCGGAACACTGAAGCTTTCTTT
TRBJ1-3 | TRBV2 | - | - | CASSIQGFSGNTIYF | TGTGCCAGCAGCATACAGGGTTTTTCTGGAAACACCATATATTTT
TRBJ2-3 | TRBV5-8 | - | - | CASKWDVASTDTQYF | TGTGCCAGCAAATGGGACGTGGCTAGCACAGATACGCAGTATTTT
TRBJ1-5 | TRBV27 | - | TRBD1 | CASSSIPGQVNQPQHF | TGTGCCAGCAGTTCTATCCCGGGACAGGTGAATCAGCCCCAGCATTTT
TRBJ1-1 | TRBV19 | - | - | CASSVESEAFF | TGTGCCAGTAGTGTAGAGTCTGAAGCTTTCTTT
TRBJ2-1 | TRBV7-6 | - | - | CASSSTQSSYNEQFF | TGTGCCAGCAGTTCGACACAGAGCTCCTACAATGAGCAGTTCTTC
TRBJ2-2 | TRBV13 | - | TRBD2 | CASSFGPPHGRRDTGELFF | TGTGCCAGCAGCTTTGGCCCCCCTCACGGGAGGCGGGACACCGGGGAGCTGTTTTTT
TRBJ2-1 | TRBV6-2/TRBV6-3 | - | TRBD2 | CASSYPPGSGRGPTYNEQFF | TGTGCCAGCAGTTACCCGCCGGGGAGCGGGAGGGGACCTACCTACAATGAGCAGTTCTTC
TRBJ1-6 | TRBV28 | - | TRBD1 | CASSPGQGSYNSPLHF | TGTGCCAGCAGTCCCGGACAGGGCTCCTATAATTCACCCCTCCACTTT